The source of this T cell receptor (beta chain) is a study of memory CD4+ T cells and cytomegalovirus serostatus. TCRdb's copy holds only in-frame clones and misses some; the assay was immunoSEQ multiplex PCR. Of more than 55,000 clones listed, about 81% are singletons. Regarding this clone: The antigen remains undetermined.

General study points: A US-trained random forest predicted CMV serostatus with median AUC around 0.9. CD4+ memory repertoires contained about 40% of the roughly 160 reported CMV TCRbeta sequences.

Germline V gene data show CDR1 as SGHTA and CDR2 as FQGNSA. This CDR3 has 13 amino acids. The V and J ends lost 3 bases and 7 bases respectively, with 9 bases between them. The sort gate was single viable CD3+CD4+CD8-CD45RO+ cells for memory CD4+ T cells. Sequenced input: memory CD4+ T cells from blood. The source is an adult in good health and CMV-seronegative. The J gene is TRBJ2-2, the V gene TRBV7-2; D is possibly TRBD1 (6 bases). This chain's CDR3 is CASSFRQVGELFF. As DNA, the CDR3 is TGTGCCAGCAGCTTTCGACAGGTCGGGGAGCTGTTTTTT.